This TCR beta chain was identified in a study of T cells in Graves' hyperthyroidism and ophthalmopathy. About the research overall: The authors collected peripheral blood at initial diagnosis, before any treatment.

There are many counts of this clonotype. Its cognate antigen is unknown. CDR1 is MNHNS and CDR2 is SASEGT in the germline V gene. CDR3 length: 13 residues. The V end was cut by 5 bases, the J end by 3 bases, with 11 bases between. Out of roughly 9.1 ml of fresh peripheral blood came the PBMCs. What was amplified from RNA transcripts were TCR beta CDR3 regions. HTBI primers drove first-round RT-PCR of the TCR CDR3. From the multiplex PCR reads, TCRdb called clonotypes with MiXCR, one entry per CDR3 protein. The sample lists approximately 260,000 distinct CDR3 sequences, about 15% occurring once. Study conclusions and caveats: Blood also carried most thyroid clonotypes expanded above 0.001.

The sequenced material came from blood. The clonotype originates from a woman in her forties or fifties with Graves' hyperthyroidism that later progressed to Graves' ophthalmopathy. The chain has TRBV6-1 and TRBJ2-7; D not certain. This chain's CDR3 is CASSRTAGYEQYF. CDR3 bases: TGTGCCAGCAGTAGGACGGCCGGCTACGAGCAGTACTTC.